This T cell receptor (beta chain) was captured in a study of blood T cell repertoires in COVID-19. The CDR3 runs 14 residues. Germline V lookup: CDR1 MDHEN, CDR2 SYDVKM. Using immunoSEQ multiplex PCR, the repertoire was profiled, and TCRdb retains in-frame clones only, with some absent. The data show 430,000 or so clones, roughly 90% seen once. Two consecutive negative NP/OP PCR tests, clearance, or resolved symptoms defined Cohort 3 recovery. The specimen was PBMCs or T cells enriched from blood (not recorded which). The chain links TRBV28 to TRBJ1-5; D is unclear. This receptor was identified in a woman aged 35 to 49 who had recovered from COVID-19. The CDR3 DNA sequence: TGTGCTATAGATATTCCGTATAGCAATCAGCCCCAGCATTTT. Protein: CAIDIPYSNQPQHF.